The 32 T cell receptor beta chains presented below share a single source sample, sequenced in a study of cytomegalovirus exposure and HLA in healthy donors. Some clones are missing from TCRdb's copy, which holds only in-frame ones; the method was immunoSEQ multiplex PCR. The sample includes 330,000 or so clones, 80% to 90% seen only once; the top ten take under 0.85%. Material for sequencing was PBMCs. The source of these receptors is a young woman in good health and CMV-seronegative.

This clone was seen just once. The chain couples TRBV6-5 to TRBJ1-4, with D maybe TRBD1 (5 bases). The CDR3 runs 15 residues. Trimming pared 2 bases from V and 0 bases from J, leaving 7 bases between. The V gene's germline CDR1 is MNHEY and CDR2 SVGAGI. This chain's CDR3 is CASSYTGATNEKLFF. The CDR3 bases are TGTGCCAGCAGTTACACAGGCGCAACTAATGAAAAACTGTTTTTT.

Only one count was recorded for this clone. DNA of the CDR3: TGTGCCAGCAGTCTCCGGGGGACTGAAGCTTTCTTT. It translates to CASSLRGTEAFF. This chain uses TRBV27 with TRBJ1-1, with a tentative D call TRBD1 (5 bases). The CDR3 has 12 amino acids. V was pared by 5 bases and J by 5 bases, with 9 bases between. CDR1 MNHEY and CDR2 SMNVEV come from the germline V gene (reference sequence).

This sequence joins TRBV6-1 and TRBJ1-1, with 8 positions matching TRBD1. This CDR3 contains 14 residues. With V trimmed by 7 bases and J by 1 base, 5 bases remained unmatched. The germline V gene encodes CDR1 MNHNS and CDR2 SASEGT. The CDR3 coding sequence is TGTGCCAGCACAGGGGGCCTGGGGAACACTGAAGCTTTCTTT. Translating gives CASTGGLGNTEAFF.

This clone has ten or more counts. Other DNA variants within this sample encode the same CDR3. The J gene is TRBJ2-1, the V gene TRBV9; perhaps TRBD2 as D (5 bases). The V gene's germline CDR1 is SGDLS and CDR2 YYNGEE. Trimming took 1 base from V and 0 from J, leaving 8 bases between them. The CDR3 contains 15 residues. The CDR3 DNA reads TGTGCCAGCAGCGTAACGGGGAGCTCCTACAATGAGCAGTTCTTC. This encodes CASSVTGSSYNEQFF. The full variable domain, with the rest looked up from reference TRBV9 and TRBJ2-1, is DSGVTQTPKHLITATGQRVTLRCSPRSGDLSVYWYQQSLDQGLQFLIQYYNGEERAKGNILERFSAQQFPDLHSELNLSSLELGDSALYFCASSVTGSSYNEQFFGPGTRLTVL.

The chain uses TRBV6-1 and TRBJ2-7, with TRBD1 matching 9 bases. This CDR3 region has 15 residues. Germline CDR1 reads MNHNS; CDR2 reads SASEGT. After removal of 4 bases from V and 4 bases from J, the junction contained 8 bases not matched to a gene. The CDR3 here is CASSVGWDRVYEQYF. CDR3 nucleotides: TGTGCCAGCAGTGTGGGGTGGGACAGGGTGTACGAGCAGTACTTC.

The chain recombines TRBV9 with TRBJ2-1, with D tentatively TRBD1 (6 bases). Trimming stripped 0 bases from V and 10 bases from J, with 14 bases between. The germline CDR1 and CDR2 sequences are SGDLS and YYNGEE. The CDR3 spans 14 residues. CDR3 sequence (DNA): TGTGCCAGCAGCGTAGCAGGTGGGACACTAGAGCAGTTCTTC. It translates to CASSVAGGTLEQFF.

V gene TRBV6-6 combines with J gene TRBJ2-5, with 8 bases identical to TRBD1. This CDR3 has 13 amino acids. Trimming removed 6 bases from V and 6 bases from J; junction bases left unmatched: 6. Per the germline V gene, CDR1 is MNHNY and CDR2 is SVGAGI (reference sequence). The CDR3 coding sequence is TGTGCCAGCAGCTGGACAGGGATACAGACCCAGTACTTC. This gives the protein CASSWTGIQTQYF.

The V gene is TRBV12-5, the J gene TRBJ1-3; D remains unclear. The CDR3 consists of 14 residues. Trimming left V 3 bases short and J 0 bases short, with 6 bases between. CDR1 and CDR2 (germline): LGHNT, FRNRAP. The CDR3 DNA follows: TGTGCTAGTGGTTTCCGGGGCTCTGGAAACACCATATATTTT. Amino acid sequence: CASGFRGSGNTIYF.

The chain uses TRBV7-9 and TRBJ1-2; the D gene is possibly TRBD1 (5 bases). Trimming pared 3 bases from V and 2 bases from J, leaving 7 bases between. The CDR3 contains 13 residues. Germline lookup yields CDR1 SEHNR and CDR2 FQNEAQ (reference sequence). CDR3 residues: CASSLEGNYGYTF. The CDR3 nucleotides are TGTGCCAGCAGCTTGGAGGGGAACTATGGCTACACCTTC. The full variable domain, its missing parts supplied by reference TRBV7-9 and TRBJ1-2, is DTGVSQNPRHKITKRGQNVTFRCDPISEHNRLYWYRQTLGQGPEFLTYFQNEAQLEKSRLLSDRFSAERPKGSFSTLEIQRTEQGDSAMYLCASSLEGNYGYTFGSGTRLTVV.

This chain uses TRBV4-3 with TRBJ1-5; the D gene is possibly TRBD1 (6 bases). In germline, CDR1 is LGHNA, CDR2 YSLEER. Trimming took 3 bases from V and 6 from J, leaving 12 bases between them. The CDR3 is made up of 14 amino acids. The CDR3 sequence is CASSHETGTQPQHF. The CDR3, as DNA: TGCGCCAGCAGCCACGAAACAGGGACTCAGCCCCAGCATTTT.

The chain is built from TRBV7-9 and TRBJ1-5; TRBD1 matches at 10 bases. Germline V CDR1 and CDR2: SEHNR, FQNEAQ (reference sequence). The J segment lost 0 bases and the V segment lost 0 bases, leaving 8 bases of the junction unmatched. The CDR3 is 19 amino acids. The DNA for the CDR3 is TGTGCCAGCAGCTTAGCCGGGACAGGGGAGGACTATAGCAATCAGCCCCAGCATTTT. It is translated as CASSLAGTGEDYSNQPQHF.

The J gene is TRBJ2-2, the V gene TRBV28; TRBD2 matches 13 bases. CDR3 length equals 17 residues. V shed 2 bases and J 2 bases; nucleotides not matched to a gene: 2. Germline CDR1 reads MDHEN; CDR2 reads SYDVKM. The CDR3 DNA sequence: TGTGCCAGCAGTTTACGGACTAGCGGGAGTAACACCGGGGAGCTGTTTTTT. Protein product: CASSLRTSGSNTGELFF.

This chain uses TRBV29-1 with TRBJ2-1; D gene ambiguous. CDR1 and CDR2 from the germline V gene are SQVTM and ANQGSEA. V lost 5 bases and J lost 15, with 14 bases in between. CDR3 size: 10 residues. The CDR3 loop reads CSVQTSAVFF. The DNA for the CDR3 is TGCAGCGTTCAGACTTCGGCGGTGTTCTTC.

The chain employs TRBV7-9 and TRBJ2-3, with 12 nucleotides matching TRBD2. J gave up 4 bases and V 5 bases, and 10 bases lay outside the gene matches. Germline-derived CDR1 and CDR2 are SEHNR and FQNEAQ (reference sequence). This CDR3 region has 17 residues. The CDR3 sequence: CASSRLAGDPRADTQYF. The DNA for the CDR3 is TGTGCCAGCAGCCGACTAGCGGGAGACCCCCGCGCAGATACGCAGTATTTT. Filled out from reference TRBV7-9 and TRBJ2-3, the complete variable domain reads DTGVSQNPRHKITKRGQNVTFRCDPISEHNRLYWYRQTLGQGPEFLTYFQNEAQLEKSRLLSDRFSAERPKGSFSTLEIQRTEQGDSAMYLCASSRLAGDPRADTQYFGPGTRLTVL.

The chain combines TRBV5-6 with TRBJ1-5; D call uncertain. V lost 0 bases and J 2 bases, leaving 9 bases between the germline ends. CDR3 length equals 15 residues. From germline, CDR1 is SGHDT and CDR2 YYEEEE. Written as DNA, the CDR3 is TGTGCCAGCAGCTTGGCGGGGATTGGCAATCAGCCCCAGCATTTT. Translated: CASSLAGIGNQPQHF.

This chain uses TRBV27 with TRBJ2-7; 8 bases match TRBD1. In germline, CDR1 is MNHEY, CDR2 SMNVEV (reference sequence). The V segment lost 0 bases and the J segment 0 bases; nucleotides outside the gene matches: 7. The CDR3 extends over 17 amino acids. CDR3 protein: CASSLSPGGSLSYEQYF. CDR3 coding DNA: TGTGCCAGCAGTTTATCGCCAGGGGGCTCTCTCTCCTACGAGCAGTACTTC.

CDR3 in DNA: TGTGCCAGCGGGACTCGGGCGCCCCGCTACGAGCAGTACTTC. It yields the protein CASGTRAPRYEQYF. The chain has TRBV27 and TRBJ2-7; maybe TRBD2 (6 bases). The germline gives CDR1 MNHEY, CDR2 SMNVEV (reference sequence). This CDR3 region has 14 residues. With 8 bases removed from V and 3 bases from J, the gap between germline ends came to 17 bases.

V gene TRBV7-8 combines with J gene TRBJ2-5; 7 nucleotides align to TRBD1. Losses at the gene ends were 5 bases for V and 5 bases for J; bases not matched to a gene: 8. The germline V gene encodes CDR1 SGHVS and CDR2 FQNEAQ. The CDR3 sequence is 14 residues long. CDR3 sequence reads: CASSRDSATETQYF. CDR3 DNA sequence: TGTGCCAGCAGCCGGGACAGCGCCACGGAGACCCAGTACTTC.

V is TRBV2 and J is TRBJ1-3; D is unresolved. Germline CDR1 reads SNHLY; CDR2 reads FYNNEI. The CDR3 sequence is 14 residues long. The germline V and J ends were trimmed by 8 bases and 4 bases, with 15 bases remaining between them. The CDR3 DNA reads TGTGCCAGCCGGGAGGCGGAAGAGGGAAACACCATATATTTT. Its protein product is CASREAEEGNTIYF.

The genes are TRBV2 and TRBJ2-5, with a tentative D call TRBD2 (6 bases). The CDR3 consists of 15 residues. Germline CDR1 SNHLY, CDR2 FYNNEI. Between the trimmed V and J ends, which lost 8 bases and 2 bases, there was a span of 18 bases. CDR3 protein: CASLPDRREQETQYF. The CDR3 nucleotides read TGTGCCAGCCTGCCCGACAGACGGGAGCAAGAGACCCAGTACTTC.

This chain connects TRBV27 to TRBJ1-3, with unresolved D. Deletions cut 6 bases from V and 4 bases from J, with 13 bases between. Germline V CDR1 and CDR2: MNHEY, SMNVEV (reference sequence). The CDR3 spans 14 residues. In nucleotides, the CDR3 is TGTGCCAGCAGACCCCAGAGACTGGGAAACACCATATATTTT. Translation gives CASRPQRLGNTIYF.

The chain combines TRBV5-1 with TRBJ2-1; TRBD1 might be the D (6 bases). This CDR3 has 15 amino acids. V gave up 0 bases and J gave up 8 bases, with 15 bases separating them. The germline V gene has CDR1 SGHRS and CDR2 YFSETQ. The CDR3 DNA sequence: TGCGCCAGCAGCTTGGTCCTTTTGGGGGCTTATGAGCAGTTCTTC. Protein: CASSLVLLGAYEQFF.

The chain links TRBV10-1 to TRBJ1-2; D remains ambiguous. This CDR3 has 17 residues. V was cut by 3 bases and J by 5 bases, with 22 bases left in between. CDR1 is WNHNN and CDR2 is SYGVQD in the germline V gene (reference sequence). The CDR3 DNA is TGCGCCAGCAGTGATTCCGGGAACCCCCGATTCGTTTATGGCTACACCTTC. Translation gives CASSDSGNPRFVYGYTF.

This clone was seen only once. The rearrangement uses TRBV6-1 and TRBJ2-7, with TRBD1 identical over 10 bases. Germline V gene sequence: CDR1 MNHNS, CDR2 SASEGT. This CDR3 spans 14 amino acids. The V and J ends lost 4 bases and 6 bases, in that order; junction bases with no gene match: 6. The CDR3 sequence: CASSAGTGAGEQYF. The CDR3 DNA reads as TGTGCCAGCAGTGCCGGGACAGGGGCGGGCGAGCAGTACTTC.

The chain carries TRBV7-8 and TRBJ2-7; TRBD1 agrees at 7 bases. Germline V gene lookup returns CDR1 SGHVS and CDR2 FQNEAQ. The CDR3 spans 13 residues. After removal of 3 bases from V and 3 bases from J, the junction contained 2 bases not matched to a gene. As DNA, the CDR3 is TGTGCCAGCAGCTTTGGACAGGTCTACGAGCAGTACTTC. Protein: CASSFGQVYEQYF. Variable domain in full (rest from reference TRBV7-8 and TRBJ2-7): GAGVSQSPRYKVAKRGQDVALRCDPISGHVSLFWYQQALGQGPEFLTYFQNEAQLDKSGLPSDRFFAERPEGSVSTLKIQRTQQEDSAVYLCASSFGQVYEQYFGPGTRLTVT.

CDR3 in amino acids: CASRGLASIPETQYF. The CDR3 bases are TGTGCCTCGCGGGGACTAGCTTCGATCCCAGAGACCCAGTACTTC. The genes are TRBV10-3 and TRBJ2-5; the match to TRBD2 covers 9 bases. V was clipped by 11 bases and J by 4 bases; unmatched bases: 14. Germline V gives CDR1 ENHRY, CDR2 SYGVKD. The CDR3 sequence is 15 residues long.

This sequence joins TRBV2 and TRBJ1-1, with TRBD1 identical over 7 bases. The length of the CDR3 is 14 residues. V trimming: 6 bases; J trimming: 5 bases; junction bases outside the gene matches: 9. The V gene's germline CDR1 is SNHLY and CDR2 FYNNEI. Written as DNA, the CDR3 is TGTGCCAGCAGGACAGGGAGTATTGTAACTGAAGCTTTCTTT. Translated: CASRTGSIVTEAFF.

This chain links TRBV27 with TRBJ2-3; TRBD2 matches 8 bases. The length of the CDR3 is 15 residues. V gave up 5 bases and J gave up 4 bases; unmatched junction bases: 8. Germline V gene sequence: CDR1 MNHEY, CDR2 SMNVEV (reference sequence). CDR3 nucleotide sequence: TGTGCCAGCAGTCTGGGGACTAGAGTGGCAGATACGCAGTATTTT. This codes for CASSLGTRVADTQYF.

The rearrangement uses TRBV21-1 and TRBJ1-1; TRBD1, the table's D call, was not compared with the DNA. TRBV21-1 is marked as a pseudogene. CDR3 length equals 13 residues. The CDR3 nucleotides are TGTGCCAGCAGCAACGGACAGTGCACTGAAGCTTTCTTT. Translated: CASSNGQCTEAFF.

This clone has a handful of counts. The V call is TRBV28, the J call TRBJ1-1, with TRBD1 matching 7 bases. Germline CDR1 is MDHEN and CDR2 is SYDVKM. This CDR3 comprises 12 residues. The V segment lost 8 bases and the J segment 6 bases; nucleotides outside the gene matches: 6. This chain's CDR3 is CASVGQDAEAFF. In DNA form, the CDR3 reads TGTGCCAGCGTAGGACAGGACGCTGAAGCTTTCTTT. Full variable domain (remainder filled in from reference TRBV28 and TRBJ1-1): DVKVTQSSRYLVKRTGEKVFLECVQDMDHENMFWYRQDPGLGLRLIYFSYDVKMKEKGDIPEGYSVSREKKERFSLILESASTNQTSMYLCASVGQDAEAFFGQGTRLTVV.

The genes are TRBV2 and TRBJ2-1, with D maybe TRBD2 (6 bases). V lost 3 bases, J lost 7 bases, and 13 bases lay in between. The CDR3 loop spans 14 amino acids. Germline values: CDR1 SNHLY, CDR2 FYNNEI. In DNA, the CDR3 is TGTGCCAGCAGTGATCTGACCGGGACTAATGAGCAGTTCTTC. Its protein is CASSDLTGTNEQFF.

The chain joins TRBV6-5 to TRBJ2-1; D may be TRBD2 (6 bases). Germline CDR1 is MNHEY and CDR2 is SVGAGI. V was trimmed by 11 bases and J by 7 bases, leaving 21 bases between them. The CDR3 has 14 amino acids. CDR3 residues: CACRGGGPGNEQFF. DNA of the CDR3: TGTGCCTGTAGGGGAGGAGGGCCGGGGAATGAGCAGTTCTTC.